Following are 14 T cell receptor beta chains from one sample sequenced in a study of blood T cells in healthy people across ages. Alongside a J-beta primer mix, a sample-barcoded 5' primer served in a second PCR lasting about 7 to 12 cycles. Using its own MiXCR run on the 5' RACE reads, TCRdb lists one record per CDR3 protein. The sample holds 700,000 to 950,000 distinct CDR3 sequences, about 40% seen once. The sequenced sample was blood. All receptors come from a woman aged 60-75 years in good health.

V and J are TRBV29-1 and TRBJ2-4, with D possibly being TRBD1 or TRBD2 (5 bases each). The V end was cut by 1 base, the J end by 3 bases, with 22 bases between. The CDR3 is 18 residues long. The germline CDR1 and CDR2 sequences are SQVTM and ANQGSEA. CDR3 in amino acids: CSVEGLPRLQGDKNIQYF. In DNA, the CDR3 is TGCAGCGTTGAAGGGCTTCCCAGGCTCCAGGGAGACAAAAACATTCAGTACTTC. The complete variable domain, with remaining parts taken from reference TRBV29-1 and TRBJ2-4, reads SAVISQKPSRDICQRGTSLTIQCQVDSQVTMMFWYRQQPGQSLTLIATANQGSEATYESGFVIDKFPISRPNLTFSTLTVSNMSPEDSSIYLCSVEGLPRLQGDKNIQYFGAGTRLSVL.

The chain employs TRBV9 and TRBJ2-7; D might be TRBD1 or TRBD2, each matching 5 bases. CDR1 is SGDLS, CDR2 YYNGEE, per germline. The V gene lost 3 bases and the J gene lost 4 bases, with 17 bases spanning the gap. This CDR3 is built from 15 residues. CDR3 sequence: CASSGIGTDAYEQYF. The CDR3 DNA reads TGTGCCAGCAGCGGAATCGGGACGGATGCTTACGAGCAGTACTTC.

The chain joins TRBV20-1 to TRBJ2-1; TRBD2 matches 13 bases. Germline V CDR1 and CDR2: DFQATT, SNEGSKA (reference sequence). V dropped 6 bases and J dropped 4; count of bases not matched to a gene: 3. The CDR3 totals 14 residues. The chain's CDR3 is CSAAGLAGYNEQFF. In DNA form, the CDR3 reads TGCAGTGCGGCGGGACTAGCGGGGTACAATGAGCAGTTCTTC.

The chain employs TRBV20-1 and TRBJ2-3; tentative D call: TRBD1 (6 bases). Germline CDR1 reads DFQATT; CDR2 reads SNEGSKA (reference sequence). The CDR3 spans 12 residues. V dropped 3 bases and J dropped 11 bases, with 15 bases sitting between them. The CDR3: CSARDSWKVQYF. The CDR3 DNA reads TGCAGTGCTAGGGACAGCTGGAAGGTGCAGTATTTT.

CDR3 in amino acids: CASSLQGTFSGANVLTF. CDR3 bases: TGTGCCAGCAGCTTGCAGGGGACCTTCTCTGGGGCCAACGTCCTGACTTTC. V gene TRBV7-3 combines with J gene TRBJ2-6; D might be TRBD1 (6 bases). The CDR3 is made up of 17 amino acids. V was cut by 3 bases and J by 0 bases, with 12 bases left in between. Looked up from germline, CDR1 is SGHTA and CDR2 is FQGTGA. Looking up the rest from reference TRBV7-3 and TRBJ2-6 gives the full variable domain: GAGVSQTPSNKVTEKGKYVELRCDPISGHTALYWYRQSLGQGPEFLIYFQGTGAADDSGLPNDRFFAVRPEGSVSTLKIQRTERGDSAVYLCASSLQGTFSGANVLTFGAGSRLTVL.

The V and J genes are TRBV21-1 and TRBJ2-5. TRBV21-1 constitutes a pseudogene. This CDR3 comprises 12 residues. The CDR3 here is CASSKVEETQYF. In nucleotides, the CDR3 is TGTGCCAGCAGCAAAGTGGAAGAGACCCAGTACTTC.

The chain uses TRBV19 and TRBJ2-3; 9 nucleotides line up with TRBD2. There are 14 residues in the CDR3. Germline CDR1 is LNHDA and CDR2 is SQIVND (reference sequence). The V gene end was trimmed by 5 bases and the J gene end by 5 bases; junction bases not matched to a gene: 5. CDR3 sequence reads: CASSRGRAQDTQYF. CDR3 DNA: TGTGCCAGTAGTCGCGGGAGGGCACAAGATACGCAGTATTTT. Complete variable domain (other parts from reference TRBV19 and TRBJ2-3): DGGITQSPKYLFRKEGQNVTLSCEQNLNHDAMYWYRQDPGQGLRLIYYSQIVNDFQKGDIAEGYSVSREKKESFPLTVTSAQKNPTAFYLCASSRGRAQDTQYFGPGTRLTVL.

The chain is built from TRBV20-1 and TRBJ2-1, with 8 bases that match TRBD2. J lost 0 bases, V lost 5 bases, and 9 bases had no gene match. The V gene's germline CDR1 is DFQATT and CDR2 SNEGSKA (reference sequence). The CDR3 runs to 16 residues. In DNA form, the CDR3 reads TGCAGTGCTCCAGGCGGGGGGAGTTTCTCCTACAATGAGCAGTTCTTC. This codes for CSAPGGGSFSYNEQFF.

CDR3 sequence reads: CASSFSRLAGTDTQYF. The CDR3 DNA follows: TGTGCCAGCAGCTTTAGTCGACTAGCGGGCACAGATACGCAGTATTTT. J is TRBJ2-3 and V is TRBV7-2; TRBD2 matches 9 bases. The CDR3 totals 16 residues. V lost 3 bases, J lost 1 base, and 5 bases stayed unmatched. Germline V lookup: CDR1 SGHTA, CDR2 FQGNSA.

This clonotype occurred a few times. The chain is built from TRBV10-3 and TRBJ1-5; D remains unclear. Germline-derived CDR1 and CDR2 are ENHRY and SYGVKD. The CDR3 covers 14 residues. V was pared by 0 bases and J by 4 bases, with 7 bases between. The CDR3, as DNA: TGTGCCATCAGTGAGTCAGGTCTTAATCAGCCCCAGCATTTT. It yields the protein CAISESGLNQPQHF.

On this clonotype: The conserved phenylalanine or tryptophan is not found at the CDR3 terminus, so this likely reflects a read error. This chain joins TRBV28 and TRBJ2-4, with 7 bases matching TRBD1. Matching the DNA end better, TRBJ2-7 makes the J call doubtful. This CDR3 contains 13 residues. Germline values: CDR1 MDHEN, CDR2 SYDVKM. CDR3 coding DNA: TGTGCCAGCAGTTCCATATACAGGGGCGAGCAGTACTTA. It specifies CASSSIYRGEQYL.

The chain has TRBV11-3 and TRBJ2-7, with TRBD1 matching over 7 bases. The V gene end was trimmed by 5 bases and the J gene end by 7 bases; junction bases not matched to a gene: 5. In germline, CDR1 is SGHNT, CDR2 YENEEA. There are 12 residues in the CDR3. This CDR3 reads CASSTDRAEQYF. Here the CDR3 DNA reads TGTGCCAGCAGCACCGACAGGGCTGAGCAGTACTTC.

V gene TRBV2 combines with J gene TRBJ2-3, with no clear D. The CDR3 is 14 residues long. The V end was cut by 8 bases, the J end by 0 bases, with 12 bases between. CDR1 and CDR2 (germline): SNHLY, FYNNEI. CDR3 loop: CASGTTTSTDTQYF. The DNA of the CDR3 is TGTGCCAGCGGTACGACCACTAGCACAGATACGCAGTATTTT.

This chain joins TRBV3-1 and TRBJ2-1, with a possible D match to TRBD2 (6 bases). The CDR3 has 16 residues. Trimming removed 0 bases at V and 5 bases at J, with 14 bases between. Per germline, CDR1 LGHDT and CDR2 YNNKEL (reference sequence). The DNA of the CDR3 is TGTGCCAGCAGCCAAGATCTCTTGCGGGGTAACAATGAGCAGTTCTTC. Protein product: CASSQDLLRGNNEQFF.